In its sample, the clone carrying this T cell receptor beta chain was seen a few times. The antigen is undetermined. This entry is derived from a study of CD8 T cells in ankylosing spondylitis. As the method for making TCR beta libraries, quantitative 5'-RACE with molecular barcodes was used. TCRdb re-derived calls from the 5' RACE reads in MiXCR, one entry per CDR3 protein. The table lists around 140,000 distinct CDR3 sequences, roughly a sixth of them singletons. Study-level results: Disease-linked clones bore a CD8+ phenotype and were relatively rare in peripheral blood. Past research had described some motif variants in reactive arthritis synovial fluid and blood. A TCR beta motif of fewer than ten highly homologous variants seemed to mark ankylosing spondylitis blood.

The sequence was collected from a male donor with ankylosing spondylitis. The specimen sequenced was blood, either unsorted or a sorted T cell fraction (not recorded which).

The CDR3 DNA sequence: TGTGCCAGCAGCAGGGGGCGGAACACCGGGGAGCTGTTTTTT. Its protein product is CASSRGRNTGELFF. The rearrangement joins TRBV9 to TRBJ2-2; 7 nucleotides line up with TRBD1. The length of the CDR3 is 14 residues. Trimming took 4 bases from V and 1 from J; bases not matched to a gene: 1. The germline CDR1 and CDR2 sequences are SGDLS and YYNGEE.